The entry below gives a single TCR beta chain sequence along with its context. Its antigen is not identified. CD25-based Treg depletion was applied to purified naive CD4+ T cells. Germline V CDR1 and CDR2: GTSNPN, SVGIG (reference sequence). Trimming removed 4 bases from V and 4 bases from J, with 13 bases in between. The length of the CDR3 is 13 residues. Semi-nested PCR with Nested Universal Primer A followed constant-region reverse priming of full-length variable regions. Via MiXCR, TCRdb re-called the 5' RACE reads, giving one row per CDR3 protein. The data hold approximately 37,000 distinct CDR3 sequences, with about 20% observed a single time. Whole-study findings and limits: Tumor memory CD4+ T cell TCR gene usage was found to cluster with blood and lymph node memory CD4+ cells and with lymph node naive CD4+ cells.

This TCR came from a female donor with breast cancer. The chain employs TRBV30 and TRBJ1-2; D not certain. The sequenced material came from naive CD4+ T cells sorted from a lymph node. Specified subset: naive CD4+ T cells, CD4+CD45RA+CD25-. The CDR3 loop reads CAWTSGFSYGYTF. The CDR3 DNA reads TGTGCCTGGACCTCGGGGTTCAGCTATGGCTACACCTTC.